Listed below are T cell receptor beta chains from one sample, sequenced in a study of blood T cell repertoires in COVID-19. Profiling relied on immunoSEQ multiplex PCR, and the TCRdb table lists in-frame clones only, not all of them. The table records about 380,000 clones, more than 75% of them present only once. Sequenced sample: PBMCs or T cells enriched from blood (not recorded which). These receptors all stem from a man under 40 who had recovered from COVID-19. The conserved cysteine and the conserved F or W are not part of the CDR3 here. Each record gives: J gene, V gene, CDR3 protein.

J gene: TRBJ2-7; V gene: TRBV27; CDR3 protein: ASSLSPGTIAYEQY
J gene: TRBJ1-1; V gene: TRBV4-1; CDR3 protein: ASSQDKGGNTEAF
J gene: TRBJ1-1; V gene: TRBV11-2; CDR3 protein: ASTLPGGGRWGTEAF
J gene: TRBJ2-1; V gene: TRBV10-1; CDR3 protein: ASSEIQGSYNEQF
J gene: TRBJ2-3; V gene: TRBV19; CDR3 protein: ASSPPSVDTQY
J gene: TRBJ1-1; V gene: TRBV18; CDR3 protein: ASSPPGHTEAF
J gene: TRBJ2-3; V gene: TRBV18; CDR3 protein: ASSPGGTDTQY
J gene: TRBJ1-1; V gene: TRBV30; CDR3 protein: AWDRAMNTEAF
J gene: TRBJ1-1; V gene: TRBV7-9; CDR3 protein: ASRLDRGKGLMAEAF
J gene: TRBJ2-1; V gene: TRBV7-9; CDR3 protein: ASSSEWDYEQF
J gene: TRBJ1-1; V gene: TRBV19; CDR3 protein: ASSTGANTEAF
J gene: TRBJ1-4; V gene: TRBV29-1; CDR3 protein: SVDGPGGEKLF
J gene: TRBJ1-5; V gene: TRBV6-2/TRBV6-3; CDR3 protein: ASSYLQSNQPQH
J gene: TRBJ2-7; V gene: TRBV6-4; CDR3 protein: ASSPHPTGAYEQY
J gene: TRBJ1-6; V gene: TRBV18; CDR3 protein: ASSPPGQINSPLH
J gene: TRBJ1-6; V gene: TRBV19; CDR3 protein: ASSIGDRVSESPLH
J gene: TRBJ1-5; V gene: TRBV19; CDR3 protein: ASLWTGGKVSNQPQH
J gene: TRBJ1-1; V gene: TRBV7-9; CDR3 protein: ASSLPGGEAF
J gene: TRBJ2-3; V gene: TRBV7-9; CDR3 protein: ASGASTPYTQY
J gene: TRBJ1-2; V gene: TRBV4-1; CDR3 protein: ASSQVAGTGDGYT
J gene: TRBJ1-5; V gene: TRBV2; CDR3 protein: ASRVDRGAYSNQPQH
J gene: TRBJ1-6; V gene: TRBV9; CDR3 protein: ASSAPPDRNSPLH
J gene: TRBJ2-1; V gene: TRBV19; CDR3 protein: ASSITLQKIYNEQF
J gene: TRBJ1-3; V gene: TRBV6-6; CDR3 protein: ASTTNRGAGNTIY
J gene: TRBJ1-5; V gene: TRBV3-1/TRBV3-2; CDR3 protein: ASSQDRGQPQH
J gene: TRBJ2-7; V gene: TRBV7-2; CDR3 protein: ASSLDGTYEQY
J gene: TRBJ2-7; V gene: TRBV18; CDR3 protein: ASSTQAGGGEQY
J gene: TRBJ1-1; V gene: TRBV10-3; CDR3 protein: AISVTGVIAF
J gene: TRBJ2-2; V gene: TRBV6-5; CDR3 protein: ASSYLGQLTGELF
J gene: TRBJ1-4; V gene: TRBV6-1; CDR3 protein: ASSDSGTGDEKLF
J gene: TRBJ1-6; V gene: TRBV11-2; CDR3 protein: ASSLETGGTNSPLH
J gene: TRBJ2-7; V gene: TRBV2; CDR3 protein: ASTQGHLSYEQY
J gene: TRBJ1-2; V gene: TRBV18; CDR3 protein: ASSPPRDNYGYT
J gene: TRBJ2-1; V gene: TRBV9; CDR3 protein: ASSPGGSYNEQF
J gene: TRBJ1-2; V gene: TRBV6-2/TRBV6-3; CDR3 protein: ASNPLRGTNYGYT
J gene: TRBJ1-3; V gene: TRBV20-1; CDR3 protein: SASVEGLKSTIY
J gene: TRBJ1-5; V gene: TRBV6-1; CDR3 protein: ASSGDSLVGNQPQH
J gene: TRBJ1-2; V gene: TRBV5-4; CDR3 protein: ASSGTGGFSGYT
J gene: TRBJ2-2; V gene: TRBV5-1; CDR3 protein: ASSLSRENTGELF
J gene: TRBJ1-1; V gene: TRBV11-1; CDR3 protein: ASSLEGLDTEAF
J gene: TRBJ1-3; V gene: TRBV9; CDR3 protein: ASSVEQYSGNTIY
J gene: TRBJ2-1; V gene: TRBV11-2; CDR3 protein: ASRPLIEGYNEQF
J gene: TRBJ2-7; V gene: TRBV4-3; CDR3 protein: ASSQDRGLNEQY
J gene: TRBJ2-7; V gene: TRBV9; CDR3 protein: ASNVAGGPYEQY
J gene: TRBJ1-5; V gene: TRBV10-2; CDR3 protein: ASSESGGTVSYSNQPQH
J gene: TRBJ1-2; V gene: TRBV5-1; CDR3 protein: ASSPGQGYGYT